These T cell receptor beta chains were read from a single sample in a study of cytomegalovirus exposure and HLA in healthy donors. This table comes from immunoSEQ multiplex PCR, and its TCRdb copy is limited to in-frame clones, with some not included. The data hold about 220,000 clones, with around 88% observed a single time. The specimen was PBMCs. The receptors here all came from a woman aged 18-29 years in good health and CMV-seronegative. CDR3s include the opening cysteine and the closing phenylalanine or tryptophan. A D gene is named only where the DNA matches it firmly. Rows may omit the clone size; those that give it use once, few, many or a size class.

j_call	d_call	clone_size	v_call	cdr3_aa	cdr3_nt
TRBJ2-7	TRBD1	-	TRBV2	CASSEIGTDYEQYF	TGTGCCAGCAGTGAGATTGGGACAGACTACGAGCAGTACTTC
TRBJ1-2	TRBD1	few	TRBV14	CASSQTLTGLYGYTF	TGTGCCAGCAGCCAGACATTGACAGGGCTCTATGGCTACACCTTC
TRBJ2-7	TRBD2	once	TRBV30	CAWSDPLSGETSEQYF	TGTGCCTGGTCCGACCCCCTTAGCGGGGAGACCTCCGAGCAGTACTTC
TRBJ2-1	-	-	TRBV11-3	CASSSASYNEQFF	TGTGCCAGCAGCAGCGCCTCCTACAATGAGCAGTTCTTC
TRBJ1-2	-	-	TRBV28	CASTSTPDSSPYGYTF	TGTGCCAGCACTTCAACCCCGGACAGCTCTCCCTATGGCTACACCTTC
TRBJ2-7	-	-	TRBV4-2	CASSQGGHEQYF	TGTGCCAGCAGCCAAGGGGGCCACGAGCAGTACTTC
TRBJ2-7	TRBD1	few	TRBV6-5	CASTGTGYEQYF	TGTGCCAGCACCGGGACAGGTTACGAGCAGTACTTC
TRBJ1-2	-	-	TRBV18	CASSPRTGNLYGYTF	TGTGCCAGCTCACCACGCACAGGCAATCTCTATGGCTACACCTTC
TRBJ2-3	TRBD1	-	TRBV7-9	CASSLAPGGMGTDTQYF	TGTGCCAGCAGCTTAGCCCCAGGGGGCATGGGCACAGATACGCAGTATTTT
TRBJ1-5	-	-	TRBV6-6	CASSYGGYNQPQHF	TGTGCCAGCAGTTACGGGGGGTACAATCAGCCCCAGCATTTT
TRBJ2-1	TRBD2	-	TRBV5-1	CASSLASSGSPNEQFF	TGCGCCAGCAGCTTGGCCTCTAGCGGGAGTCCCAATGAGCAGTTCTTC
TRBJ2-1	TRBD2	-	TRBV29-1	CSVDRDYQYNEQFF	TGCAGCGTTGACAGGGACTACCAATACAATGAGCAGTTCTTC
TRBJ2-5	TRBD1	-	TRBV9	CASSVSLGGSQETQYF	TGTGCCAGCAGCGTCTCCCTAGGGGGCTCCCAAGAGACCCAGTACTTC
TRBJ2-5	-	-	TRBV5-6	CASSLQGIPTQETQYF	TGTGCCAGCAGCTTACAGGGTATCCCCACTCAAGAGACCCAGTACTTC
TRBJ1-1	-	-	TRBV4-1	CASSQEFPDRNEAFF	TGCGCCAGCAGCCAAGAATTTCCCGACAGGAATGAAGCTTTCTTT
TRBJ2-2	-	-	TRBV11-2	CASSLEESGELFF	TGTGCCAGCAGCTTAGAGGAGTCCGGGGAGCTGTTTTTT
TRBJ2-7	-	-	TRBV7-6	CASSNTEYDEQYF	TGTGCCAGCAGCAACACAGAATATGACGAGCAGTACTTC
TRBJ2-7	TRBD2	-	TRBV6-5	CASSSSSGWSYEQYF	TGTGCCAGCAGTTCGTCTAGCGGGTGGTCCTACGAGCAGTACTTC
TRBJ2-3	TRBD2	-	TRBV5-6	CASSPTSGTTDTQYF	TGTGCCAGCAGCCCGACTAGCGGGACCACAGATACGCAGTATTTT
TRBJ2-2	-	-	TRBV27	CASTSNTGELFF	TGTGCCAGCACCTCGAACACCGGGGAGCTGTTTTTT
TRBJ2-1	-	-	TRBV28	CASSSRDIHPSSYNEQFF	TGTGCCAGCAGTTCACGGGACATACACCCGAGCTCCTACAATGAGCAGTTCTTC
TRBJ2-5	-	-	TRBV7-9	CASSLVGLDQETQYF	TGTGCCAGCAGCTTAGTTGGCCTAGATCAAGAGACCCAGTACTTC
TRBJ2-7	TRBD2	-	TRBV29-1	CSVTPSGTYEQYF	TGCAGCGTGACCCCTAGCGGGACCTACGAGCAGTACTTC
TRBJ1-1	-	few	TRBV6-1	CASSVRAGEAFF	TGTGCCAGCAGTGTCCGGGCGGGTGAAGCTTTCTTT
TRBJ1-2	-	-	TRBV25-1	CASSEYPNGRGYTF	TGTGCCAGCAGTGAATACCCAAATGGTCGGGGCTACACCTTC
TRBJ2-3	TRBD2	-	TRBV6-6	CASSYYGRAGDTQYF	TGTGCCAGCAGTTACTACGGGAGGGCGGGAGATACGCAGTATTTT
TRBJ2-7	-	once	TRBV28	CASRRSGNSYEQYF	TGTGCCAGCAGGAGGTCGGGGAACTCCTACGAGCAGTACTTC
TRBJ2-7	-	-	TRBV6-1	CASIGGWQYF	TGTGCCAGCATCGGAGGATGGCAGTACTTC
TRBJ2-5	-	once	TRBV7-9	CASSLSLARGETQYF	TGTGCCAGCAGCTTATCATTAGCGCGAGGAGAGACCCAGTACTTC
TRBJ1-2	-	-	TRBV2	CASSYRVNYGYTF	TGTGCCAGTTCCTACAGGGTAAACTATGGCTACACCTTC
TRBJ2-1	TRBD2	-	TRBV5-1	CASSTGTSGRAVVEQFF	TGCGCCAGCAGCACCGGGACTAGCGGGAGGGCCGTGGTTGAGCAGTTCTTC
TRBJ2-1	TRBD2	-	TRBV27	CASSLRGRGNEQFF	TGTGCCAGCAGTTTACGCGGGAGGGGCAATGAGCAGTTCTTC
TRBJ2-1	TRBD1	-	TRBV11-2	CASSLWTGGNNEQFF	TGTGCCAGCAGCTTATGGACAGGGGGGAACAATGAGCAGTTCTTC
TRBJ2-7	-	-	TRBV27	CASALGPPYEQYF	TGTGCCAGCGCCCTGGGGCCTCCCTACGAGCAGTACTTC
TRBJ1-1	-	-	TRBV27	CASRDGGFLTEAFF	TGTGCCAGCAGGGACGGGGGGTTTCTCACTGAAGCTTTCTTT
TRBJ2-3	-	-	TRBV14	CASSSGPNTQYF	TGTGCCAGCAGTTCTGGCCCGAATACGCAGTATTTT
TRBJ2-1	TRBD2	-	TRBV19	CASSKTSGLTGNSYNEQFF	TGTGCCAGTAGCAAGACTAGCGGGTTAACCGGAAACTCCTACAATGAGCAGTTCTTC
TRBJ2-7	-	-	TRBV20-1	CSAFGDYEQYF	TGCAGTGCTTTCGGGGACTACGAGCAGTACTTC
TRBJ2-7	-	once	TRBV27	CASSPTGAVTHEQYF	TGTGCCAGCAGTCCGACGGGAGCAGTTACACACGAGCAGTACTTC
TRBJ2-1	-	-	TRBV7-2	CASSLFGVGYEQFF	TGTGCCAGCAGCTTATTCGGGGTAGGCTATGAGCAGTTCTTC
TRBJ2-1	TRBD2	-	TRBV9	CASSVGTSGSYNEQFF	TGTGCCAGCAGCGTAGGGACTAGCGGATCCTACAATGAGCAGTTCTTC
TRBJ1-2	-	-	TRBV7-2	CASSLGGANYGYTF	TGTGCCAGCAGCTTAGGGGGGGCTAACTATGGCTACACCTTC
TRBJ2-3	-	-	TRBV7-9	CASSQGPGTDTQYF	TGTGCCAGCAGCCAGGGGCCGGGCACAGATACGCAGTATTTT
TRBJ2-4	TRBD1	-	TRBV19	CASSSTDRVNIQYF	TGTGCCAGTAGTTCAACGGACAGGGTAAACATTCAGTACTTC
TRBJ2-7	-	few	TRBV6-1	CASRLVPAREQYF	TGTGCCAGCAGGTTAGTTCCCGCCCGGGAGCAGTACTTC
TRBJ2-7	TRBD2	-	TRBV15	CATSSLAGAYEQYF	TGTGCCACCAGTTCACTAGCGGGGGCCTACGAGCAGTACTTC
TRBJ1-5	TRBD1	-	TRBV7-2	CASSLTPGQISYSNQPQHF	TGTGCCAGCAGCTTAACCCCGGGACAGATATCCTATAGCAATCAGCCCCAGCATTTT
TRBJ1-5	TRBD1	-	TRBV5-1	CASSLGTGGSNQPQHF	TGCGCCAGCAGCTTGGGAACAGGGGGAAGCAATCAGCCCCAGCATTTT
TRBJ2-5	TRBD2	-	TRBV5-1	CASSLTSGVGPVTQYF	TGCGCCAGCAGCTTGACTAGCGGAGTGGGGCCAGTGACCCAGTACTTC
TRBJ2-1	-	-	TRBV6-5	CASSYSSEGDEQFF	TGTGCCAGCAGTTACTCGAGCGAGGGGGATGAGCAGTTCTTC
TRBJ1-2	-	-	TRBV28	CASSPRRSGGLRGYTF	TGTGCCAGCAGTCCTCGCCGCTCCGGGGGGCTAAGGGGCTACACCTTC
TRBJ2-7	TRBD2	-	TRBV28	CASSSPGLAYEQYF	TGTGCCAGCAGTTCTCCCGGACTAGCTTACGAGCAGTACTTC
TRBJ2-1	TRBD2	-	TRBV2	CASRARTVLGTSSDGNEQFF	TGTGCCAGCAGGGCCCGGACAGTTTTGGGGACTAGCTCTGATGGAAATGAGCAGTTCTTC